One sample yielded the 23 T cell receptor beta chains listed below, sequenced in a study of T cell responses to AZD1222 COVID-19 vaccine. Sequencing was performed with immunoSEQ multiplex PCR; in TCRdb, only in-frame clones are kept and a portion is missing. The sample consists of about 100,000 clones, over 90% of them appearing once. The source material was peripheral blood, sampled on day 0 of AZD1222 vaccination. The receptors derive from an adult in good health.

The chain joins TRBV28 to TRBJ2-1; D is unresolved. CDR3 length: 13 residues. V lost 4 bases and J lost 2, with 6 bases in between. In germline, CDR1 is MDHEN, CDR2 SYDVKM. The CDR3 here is CASSYLTYNEQFF. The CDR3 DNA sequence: TGTGCCAGCAGTTACTTAACCTACAATGAGCAGTTCTTC.

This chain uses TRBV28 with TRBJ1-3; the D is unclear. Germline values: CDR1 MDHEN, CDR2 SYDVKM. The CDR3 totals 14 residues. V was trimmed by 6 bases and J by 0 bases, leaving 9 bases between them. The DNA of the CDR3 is TGTGCCAGCAGGCCGTCTCTCTCTGGAAACACCATATATTTT. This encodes CASRPSLSGNTIYF.

The CDR3 loop reads CASSLIVNTEAFF. The CDR3 coding sequence is TGTGCCAGCAGCTTAATTGTGAACACTGAAGCTTTCTTT. The chain links TRBV7-8 to TRBJ1-1, with D unresolved. The germline CDR1 and CDR2 sequences are SGHVS and FQNEAQ. V was pared by 2 bases and J by 0 bases, with 4 bases between. The CDR3 is 13 residues long.

This CDR3 reads CASSPAYEQYF. The CDR3 coding sequence is TGCGCCAGCAGCCCAGCCTACGAGCAGTACTTC. The genes are TRBV5-1 and TRBJ2-7; D remains ambiguous. CDR3 length: 11 amino acids. V shed 4 bases and J shed 2 bases, with 4 bases lying between them. Looked up from germline, CDR1 is SGHRS and CDR2 is YFSETQ.

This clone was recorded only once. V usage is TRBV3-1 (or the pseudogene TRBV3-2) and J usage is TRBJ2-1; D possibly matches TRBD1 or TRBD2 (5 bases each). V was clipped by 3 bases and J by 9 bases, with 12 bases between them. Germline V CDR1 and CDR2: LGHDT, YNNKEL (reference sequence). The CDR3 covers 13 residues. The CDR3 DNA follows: TGTGCCAGCAGCCAGACCCGGGGCAGTGAGCAGTTCTTC. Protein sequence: CASSQTRGSEQFF.

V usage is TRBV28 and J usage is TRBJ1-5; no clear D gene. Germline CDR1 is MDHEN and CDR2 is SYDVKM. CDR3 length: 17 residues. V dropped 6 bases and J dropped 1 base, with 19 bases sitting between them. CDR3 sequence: CASRTTSSFGSNQPQHF. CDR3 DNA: TGTGCCAGCAGGACGACATCTTCTTTTGGGAGCAATCAGCCCCAGCATTTT. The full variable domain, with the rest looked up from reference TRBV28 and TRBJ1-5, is DVKVTQSSRYLVKRTGEKVFLECVQDMDHENMFWYRQDPGLGLRLIYFSYDVKMKEKGDIPEGYSVSREKKERFSLILESASTNQTSMYLCASRTTSSFGSNQPQHFGDGTRLSIL.

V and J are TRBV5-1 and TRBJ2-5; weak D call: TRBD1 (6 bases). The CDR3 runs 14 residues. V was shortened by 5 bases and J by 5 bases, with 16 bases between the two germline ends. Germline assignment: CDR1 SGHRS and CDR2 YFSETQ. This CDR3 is CASRNGWGPETQYF. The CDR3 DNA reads TGCGCCAGCAGAAATGGGTGGGGGCCTGAGACCCAGTACTTC.

The CDR3, as DNA: TGCGCCAGCAGCCCAGACAGCAATCAGCCCCAGCATTTT. Its translation: CASSPDSNQPQHF. V usage is TRBV5-1 and J usage is TRBJ1-5, with D uncertain. There are 13 residues in the CDR3. CDR1 and CDR2 from the germline V gene are SGHRS and YFSETQ. Between the trimmed V and J ends, which lost 4 bases and 1 base, there was a span of 6 bases. Together with reference TRBV5-1 and TRBJ1-5, the CDR3 gives the full variable domain: KAGVTQTPRYLIKTRGQQVTLSCSPISGHRSVSWYQQTPGQGLQFLFEYFSETQRNKGNFPGRFSGRQFSNSRSEMNVSTLELGDSALYLCASSPDSNQPQHFGDGTRLSIL.

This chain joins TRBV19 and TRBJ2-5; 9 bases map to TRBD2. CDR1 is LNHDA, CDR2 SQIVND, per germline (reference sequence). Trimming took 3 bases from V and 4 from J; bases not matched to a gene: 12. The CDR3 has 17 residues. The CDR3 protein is CASSIIAGDVGGETQYF. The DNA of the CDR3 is TGTGCCAGTAGTATTATAGCGGGAGACGTGGGAGGAGAGACCCAGTACTTC.

CDR3: CATSKQYNEQFF. Written as DNA, the CDR3 is TGTGCCACCAGCAAGCAATACAATGAGCAGTTCTTC. The chain carries TRBV15 and TRBJ2-1; D remains unclear. V lost 4 bases to trimming and J lost 4 bases, with 5 bases between them. Germline lookup yields CDR1 LNHNV and CDR2 YYDKDF (reference sequence). The CDR3 totals 12 residues.

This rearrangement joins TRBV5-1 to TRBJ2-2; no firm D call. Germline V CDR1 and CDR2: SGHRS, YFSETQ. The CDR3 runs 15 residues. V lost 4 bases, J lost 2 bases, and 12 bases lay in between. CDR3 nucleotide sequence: TGCGCCAGCAGCCCCCTCGGCGACAACACCGGGGAGCTGTTTTTT. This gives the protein CASSPLGDNTGELFF.

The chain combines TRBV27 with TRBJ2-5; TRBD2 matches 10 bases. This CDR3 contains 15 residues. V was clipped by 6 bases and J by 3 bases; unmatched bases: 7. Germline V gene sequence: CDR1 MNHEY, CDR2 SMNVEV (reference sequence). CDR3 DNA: TGTGCCAGCAGACCAAGCGGGAGGGCCGAAGAGACCCAGTACTTC. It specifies CASRPSGRAEETQYF.

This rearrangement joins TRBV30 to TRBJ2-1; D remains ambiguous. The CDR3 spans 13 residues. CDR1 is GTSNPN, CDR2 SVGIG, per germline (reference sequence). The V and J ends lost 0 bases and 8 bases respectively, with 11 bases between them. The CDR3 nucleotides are TGTGCCTGGAGTGTGGCAGGTATCGATGAGCAGTTCTTC. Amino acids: CAWSVAGIDEQFF.

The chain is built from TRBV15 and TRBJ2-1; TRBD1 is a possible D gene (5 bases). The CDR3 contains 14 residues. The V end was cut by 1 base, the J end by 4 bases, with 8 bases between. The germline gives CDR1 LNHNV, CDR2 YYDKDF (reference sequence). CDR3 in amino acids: CATSRGAGYNEQFF. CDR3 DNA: TGTGCCACCAGCAGAGGAGCAGGGTACAATGAGCAGTTCTTC.

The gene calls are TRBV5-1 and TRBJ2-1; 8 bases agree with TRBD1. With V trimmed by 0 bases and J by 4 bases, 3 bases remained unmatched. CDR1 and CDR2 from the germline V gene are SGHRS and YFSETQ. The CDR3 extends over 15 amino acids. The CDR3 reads CASSLGDRLYNEQFF. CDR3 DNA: TGCGCCAGCAGCTTGGGGGACAGGTTATACAATGAGCAGTTCTTC.

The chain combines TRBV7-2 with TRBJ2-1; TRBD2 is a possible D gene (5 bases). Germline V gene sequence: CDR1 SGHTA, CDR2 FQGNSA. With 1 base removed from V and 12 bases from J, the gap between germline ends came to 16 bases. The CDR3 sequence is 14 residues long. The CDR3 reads CASSLGSSRIGQFF. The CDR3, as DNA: TGTGCCAGCAGCTTAGGGTCTAGCCGGATAGGGCAGTTCTTC.

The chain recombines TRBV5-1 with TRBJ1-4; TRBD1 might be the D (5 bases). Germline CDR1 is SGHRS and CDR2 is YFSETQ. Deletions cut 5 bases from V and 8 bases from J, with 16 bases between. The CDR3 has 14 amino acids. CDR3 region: CASRGDPGGEKLFF. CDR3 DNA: TGCGCCAGCAGGGGGGACCCTGGCGGCGAAAAACTGTTTTTT.

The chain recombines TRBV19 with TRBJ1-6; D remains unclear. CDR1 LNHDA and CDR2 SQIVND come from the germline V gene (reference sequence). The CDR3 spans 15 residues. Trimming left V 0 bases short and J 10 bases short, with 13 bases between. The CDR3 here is CASSIDHRGTSPLHF. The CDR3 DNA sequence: TGTGCCAGTAGTATAGATCACCGGGGTACCTCACCCCTCCACTTT.

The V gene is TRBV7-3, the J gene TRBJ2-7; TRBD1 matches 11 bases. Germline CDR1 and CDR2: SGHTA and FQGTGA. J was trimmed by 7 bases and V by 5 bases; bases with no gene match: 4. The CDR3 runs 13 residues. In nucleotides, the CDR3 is TGTGCCAGCAGCGTGGACAGGGGGCGAGAGCAGTACTTC. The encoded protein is CASSVDRGREQYF.

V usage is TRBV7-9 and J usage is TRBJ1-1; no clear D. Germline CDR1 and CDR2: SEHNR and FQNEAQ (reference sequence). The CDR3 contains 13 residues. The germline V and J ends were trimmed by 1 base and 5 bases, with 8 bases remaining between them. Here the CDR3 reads CASSLERRTEAFF. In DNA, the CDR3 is TGTGCCAGCAGCTTAGAAAGGCGTACTGAAGCTTTCTTT.

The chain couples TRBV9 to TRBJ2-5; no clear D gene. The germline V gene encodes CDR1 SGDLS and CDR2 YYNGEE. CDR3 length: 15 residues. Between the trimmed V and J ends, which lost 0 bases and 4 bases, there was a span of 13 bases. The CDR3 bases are TGTGCCAGCAGCGTAGAAGGGCTCTCCCCAGAGACCCAGTACTTC. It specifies CASSVEGLSPETQYF.

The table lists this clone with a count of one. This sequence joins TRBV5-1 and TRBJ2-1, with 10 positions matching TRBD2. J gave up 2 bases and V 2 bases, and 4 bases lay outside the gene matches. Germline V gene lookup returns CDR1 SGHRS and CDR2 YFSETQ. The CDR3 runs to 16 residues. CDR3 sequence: CASSLTGTSAYNEQFF. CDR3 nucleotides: TGCGCCAGCAGCTTAACCGGGACTAGCGCCTACAATGAGCAGTTCTTC.

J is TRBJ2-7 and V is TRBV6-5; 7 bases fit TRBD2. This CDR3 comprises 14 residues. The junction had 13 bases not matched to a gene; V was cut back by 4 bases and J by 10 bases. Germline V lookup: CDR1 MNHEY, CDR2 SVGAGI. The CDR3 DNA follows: TGTGCCAGCAGTTTCCCGGGACTATCAGGCGTACAGTACTTC. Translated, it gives CASSFPGLSGVQYF.